A selection of T cell receptor beta chains follows, all from one sample in a study of beta chain features in type 1 diabetes. The protocol was immunoSEQ multiplex PCR, while the TCRdb copy is restricted to in-frame clones and leaves out a portion. The sample contains roughly 250,000 clones, about 63% of which appear only once. Specimen: naive CD4+ T cells from blood. The receptors derive from a man aged 25-40 years in good health. Both conserved end residues are part of each CDR3. Each record gives: clone size, D gene, J gene, V gene, CDR3 protein, CDR3 DNA. The D gene is left open where the match is weak. A clone size is listed for some rows: how often the clone was seen (once, few, many), or a class if it is expanded.

abundance: -
d_gene: -
j_gene: TRBJ2-1
v_gene: TRBV6-1
CDR3aa: CATDRSSYNEQFF
CDR3nt: TGTGCCACGGACAGAAGCTCCTACAATGAGCAGTTCTTC

abundance: -
d_gene: -
j_gene: TRBJ2-6
v_gene: TRBV9
CDR3aa: CASRRESSGANVLTF
CDR3nt: TGTGCCAGCAGACGAGAGAGCTCTGGGGCCAACGTCCTGACTTTC

abundance: -
d_gene: -
j_gene: TRBJ1-1
v_gene: TRBV9
CDR3aa: CASSLRGGSEAFF
CDR3nt: TGTGCCAGCAGCCTCCGTGGGGGCAGTGAAGCTTTCTTT

abundance: -
d_gene: -
j_gene: TRBJ2-1
v_gene: TRBV13
CDR3aa: CASSSAGTAENEQFF
CDR3nt: TGTGCCAGCAGCTCAGCTGGGACGGCAGAGAATGAGCAGTTCTTC

abundance: few
d_gene: -
j_gene: TRBJ2-1
v_gene: TRBV29-1
CDR3aa: CSVLTASSYNEQFF
CDR3nt: TGCAGCGTTCTGACTGCTAGCTCCTACAATGAGCAGTTCTTC

abundance: -
d_gene: TRBD1
j_gene: TRBJ2-5
v_gene: TRBV9
CDR3aa: CASSVGAGGYQETQYF
CDR3nt: TGTGCCAGCAGCGTAGGGGCAGGGGGCTACCAAGAGACCCAGTACTTC

abundance: few
d_gene: -
j_gene: TRBJ1-1
v_gene: TRBV30
CDR3aa: CASHRATEAFF
CDR3nt: TGTGCCTCCCACAGGGCCACTGAAGCTTTCTTT

abundance: -
d_gene: -
j_gene: TRBJ2-3
v_gene: TRBV7-2
CDR3aa: CASSFWAKRGTDTQYF
CDR3nt: TGTGCCAGCAGCTTCTGGGCTAAAAGGGGCACAGATACGCAGTATTTT

abundance: few
d_gene: -
j_gene: TRBJ2-6
v_gene: TRBV13
CDR3aa: CASSLSSPGANVLTF
CDR3nt: TGTGCCAGCAGCTTAAGTTCGCCTGGGGCCAACGTCCTGACTTTC

abundance: -
d_gene: -
j_gene: TRBJ1-2
v_gene: TRBV28
CDR3aa: CASSIEFNYGYTF
CDR3nt: TGTGCCAGCAGTATAGAGTTCAACTATGGCTACACCTTC

abundance: once
d_gene: TRBD1
j_gene: TRBJ1-4
v_gene: TRBV2
CDR3aa: CASITDRGNEKLFF
CDR3nt: TGTGCCAGCATCACCGACAGGGGAAATGAAAAACTGTTTTTT

abundance: -
d_gene: -
j_gene: TRBJ1-2
v_gene: TRBV4-2
CDR3aa: CASSQGAGANYGYTF
CDR3nt: TGTGCCAGCAGCCAAGGGGCAGGGGCAAACTATGGCTACACCTTC

abundance: -
d_gene: -
j_gene: TRBJ2-4
v_gene: TRBV11-3
CDR3aa: CASSLGGENIQYF
CDR3nt: TGTGCCAGCAGCTTAGGCGGAGAAAACATTCAGTACTTC

abundance: -
d_gene: TRBD2
j_gene: TRBJ2-2
v_gene: TRBV11-2
CDR3aa: CASSPRLAGPNTGELFF
CDR3nt: TGTGCCAGCAGCCCCCGACTAGCGGGCCCGAACACCGGGGAGCTGTTTTTT

abundance: -
d_gene: -
j_gene: TRBJ2-7
v_gene: TRBV7-2
CDR3aa: CASSLGGPYEQYF
CDR3nt: TGTGCCAGCAGCTTAGGCGGGCCCTACGAGCAGTACTTC

abundance: -
d_gene: TRBD1
j_gene: TRBJ2-7
v_gene: TRBV7-2
CDR3aa: CASSLIPGQTYEQYF
CDR3nt: TGTGCCAGCAGCTTAATCCCGGGACAGACCTACGAGCAGTACTTC

abundance: -
d_gene: TRBD2
j_gene: TRBJ2-7
v_gene: TRBV9
CDR3aa: CASTFSGAHYEQYF
CDR3nt: TGTGCCAGCACCTTTAGCGGGGCACACTACGAGCAGTACTTC

abundance: -
d_gene: TRBD1
j_gene: TRBJ2-4
v_gene: TRBV29-1
CDR3aa: CSGEQGLAKNIQYF
CDR3nt: TGCAGCGGTGAACAGGGGCTAGCCAAAAACATTCAGTACTTC

abundance: -
d_gene: -
j_gene: TRBJ2-3
v_gene: TRBV12-5
CDR3aa: CASGGPYTQYF
CDR3nt: TGTGCTAGTGGTGGCCCCTATACGCAGTATTTT

abundance: -
d_gene: -
j_gene: TRBJ2-7
v_gene: TRBV29-1
CDR3aa: CSVVAGGANEQYF
CDR3nt: TGCAGCGTTGTAGCCGGGGGCGCTAACGAGCAGTACTTC

abundance: few
d_gene: -
j_gene: TRBJ2-7
v_gene: TRBV29-1
CDR3aa: CSVERDGGPLEQYF
CDR3nt: TGCAGCGTTGAACGGGACGGCGGTCCTTTGGAGCAGTACTTC

abundance: -
d_gene: TRBD1
j_gene: TRBJ2-7
v_gene: TRBV10-3
CDR3aa: CAISEHDRVGYEQYF
CDR3nt: TGTGCCATCAGTGAGCATGACAGGGTCGGGTACGAGCAGTACTTC

abundance: -
d_gene: -
j_gene: TRBJ2-3
v_gene: TRBV5-4
CDR3aa: CASSLPISDTQYF
CDR3nt: TGTGCCAGCAGCTTGCCTATATCAGATACGCAGTATTTT

abundance: -
d_gene: TRBD2
j_gene: TRBJ2-5
v_gene: TRBV7-2
CDR3aa: CASSPGGGGQETQYF
CDR3nt: TGTGCCAGCAGCCCGGGCGGCGGGGGGCAAGAGACCCAGTACTTC

abundance: -
d_gene: -
j_gene: TRBJ2-5
v_gene: TRBV20-1
CDR3aa: CSARGPKDQYF
CDR3nt: TGCAGTGCTAGAGGCCCGAAGGACCAGTACTTC

abundance: -
d_gene: -
j_gene: TRBJ2-3
v_gene: TRBV7-9
CDR3aa: CASSLRALKNTQYF
CDR3nt: TGTGCCAGCAGCTTAAGGGCCCTGAAGAATACGCAGTATTTT

abundance: -
d_gene: -
j_gene: TRBJ2-1
v_gene: TRBV28
CDR3aa: CASSPNDWAEYNEQFF
CDR3nt: TGTGCCAGCAGCCCCAACGACTGGGCCGAATACAATGAGCAGTTCTTC

abundance: -
d_gene: -
j_gene: TRBJ2-2
v_gene: TRBV28
CDR3aa: CASRLSIGELFF
CDR3nt: TGTGCCAGCAGGCTTAGTATTGGGGAGCTGTTTTTT

abundance: -
d_gene: -
j_gene: TRBJ1-2
v_gene: TRBV13
CDR3aa: CASRRGTNYGYTF
CDR3nt: TGTGCCAGCAGACGAGGAACTAACTATGGCTACACCTTC

abundance: -
d_gene: -
j_gene: TRBJ2-1
v_gene: TRBV5-1
CDR3aa: CASTGQREQFF
CDR3nt: TGCGCCAGCACCGGACAGAGGGAGCAGTTCTTC

abundance: -
d_gene: -
j_gene: TRBJ2-5
v_gene: TRBV5-4
CDR3aa: CASSLAMARETQYF
CDR3nt: TGTGCCAGCAGCTTGGCCATGGCTAGGGAGACCCAGTACTTC

abundance: -
d_gene: -
j_gene: TRBJ2-1
v_gene: TRBV7-2
CDR3aa: CASSLGSEGEQFF
CDR3nt: TGTGCCAGCAGCTTGGGCTCGGAGGGTGAGCAGTTCTTC